The 26 T cell receptor beta chains in this list originate from one sample, sequenced in a study of T cell changes during pregnancy in multiple sclerosis. The method was immunoSEQ multiplex PCR; TCRdb's version includes in-frame clones alone and lacks a portion of them. Among around 69,000 clones listed, more than 80% were seen once. This specimen was peripheral blood, taken in the third trimester of pregnancy. The source is a female donor with multiple sclerosis, enrolled in a pregnancy study.

The rearrangement uses TRBV18 and TRBJ2-7, with unresolved D. The germline V gene has CDR1 KGHSH and CDR2 LQKENI. The CDR3 runs to 13 residues. Between the trimmed V and J ends, which lost 2 bases and 2 bases, there was a span of 7 bases. The chain's CDR3 is CASSPDWAYEQYF. CDR3 DNA: TGTGCCAGCTCACCAGACTGGGCCTACGAGCAGTACTTC.

The CDR3 protein is CASWASGRGGYEQYF. The DNA of the CDR3 is TGTGCCTCCTGGGCTAGCGGGAGAGGAGGATACGAGCAGTACTTC. The chain employs TRBV2 and TRBJ2-7, with TRBD2 matching 10 bases. The CDR3 is 15 residues long. From germline, CDR1 is SNHLY and CDR2 FYNNEI. The ends lost 11 bases at V and 4 bases at J; junction bases unmatched: 14.

CDR3 region: CASSYGDRTEKLFF. In DNA form, the CDR3 reads TGTGCCAGCAGTTACGGGGACAGAACTGAAAAACTGTTTTTT. The rearrangement uses TRBV6-6 and TRBJ1-4, with TRBD1 identical over 7 bases. CDR3 length: 14 residues. V was clipped by 2 bases and J by 7 bases; unmatched bases: 4. Germline CDR1 MNHNY, CDR2 SVGAGI (reference sequence).

The chain has TRBV6-1 and TRBJ2-1; TRBD1 matches at 8 bases. CDR3 length equals 14 residues. Germline CDR1 is MNHNS and CDR2 is SASEGT. V gave up 6 bases and J gave up 7 bases; unmatched junction bases: 8. The CDR3 DNA reads TGTGCCAGCAGATTTCAGGGGGCACGGAATGAGCAGTTCTTC. Amino acid sequence: CASRFQGARNEQFF.

This sequence joins TRBV5-1 and TRBJ1-4, with a possible D match to TRBD1 (6 bases). The CDR3 has 14 amino acids. The germline V and J ends were trimmed by 4 bases and 7 bases, with 14 bases remaining between them. Per the germline V gene, CDR1 is SGHRS and CDR2 is YFSETQ. CDR3 sequence (DNA): TGCGCCAGCAGCGGTGGGGGCGAGGGTGAAAAACTGTTTTTT. Protein product: CASSGGGEGEKLFF. Together with reference TRBV5-1 and TRBJ1-4, the CDR3 gives the full variable domain: KAGVTQTPRYLIKTRGQQVTLSCSPISGHRSVSWYQQTPGQGLQFLFEYFSETQRNKGNFPGRFSGRQFSNSRSEMNVSTLELGDSALYLCASSGGGEGEKLFFGSGTQLSVL.

The chain carries TRBV4-1 and TRBJ1-6; the D gene is possibly TRBD1 (5 bases). In germline, CDR1 is MGHRA, CDR2 YSYEKL. Trimming cost V 4 bases and J 14 bases, with 33 bases left between them. The CDR3 has 19 amino acids. As DNA, the CDR3 is TGCGCCAGCAGCCCCGACCCCCAGCGGAGGGGCCAGAATTCGCCCTCCCTCCACTTT. Amino acid sequence: CASSPDPQRRGQNSPSLHF.

Only one count was recorded for this clone. The chain recombines TRBV9 with TRBJ2-7; 10 bases fit TRBD2. V was clipped by 4 bases and J by 5 bases; unmatched bases: 9. Germline assignment: CDR1 SGDLS and CDR2 YYNGEE. This CDR3 has 15 residues. The CDR3 sequence: CASSSAGTSVNEQYF. CDR3 nucleotides: TGTGCCAGCAGCTCAGCCGGGACTAGCGTCAACGAGCAGTACTTC.

The DNA for the CDR3 is TGTGCCAGTAGCCCTTCTCAGGGAAACACTGAAGCTTTCTTT. The encoded protein is CASSPSQGNTEAFF. This sequence joins TRBV19 and TRBJ1-1, with a tentative D call TRBD1 (5 bases). Germline V CDR1 and CDR2: LNHDA, SQIVND (reference sequence). The V end lost 6 bases, the J end lost 2 bases, and 13 bases lay between the germline ends. The CDR3 consists of 14 residues.

The chain uses TRBV27 and TRBJ2-7; 12 nucleotides match TRBD2. This CDR3 is 16 amino acids long. Germline CDR1 reads MNHEY; CDR2 reads SMNVEV (reference sequence). V lost 0 bases to trimming and J lost 0 bases; unmatched junction nucleotides: 0. The CDR3 DNA reads TGTGCCAGCAGTTTATCGGGACTAGCGGGCTCCTACGAGCAGTACTTC. Translation gives CASSLSGLAGSYEQYF.

The gene calls are TRBV5-1 and TRBJ1-1; 8 nucleotides align to TRBD1. V lost 4 bases to trimming and J lost 3 bases; unmatched junction nucleotides: 8. Per germline, CDR1 SGHRS and CDR2 YFSETQ. This CDR3 has 15 residues. The CDR3 region has the DNA TGCGCCAGCAGCCTGGATACAGGGGGGTACACTGAAGCTTTCTTT. Amino acids: CASSLDTGGYTEAFF.

The CDR3 here is CASSPIRGQGVYQPQHF. CDR3 DNA: TGTGCCAGCAGTCCTATCAGGGGACAGGGAGTTTACCAGCCCCAGCATTTT. This rearrangement joins TRBV27 to TRBJ1-5; 9 bases line up with TRBD1. The CDR3 loop spans 17 amino acids. V shed 5 bases and J 7 bases; nucleotides not matched to a gene: 15. The germline gives CDR1 MNHEY, CDR2 SMNVEV (reference sequence).

The chain combines TRBV19 with TRBJ2-7; 11 nucleotides align to TRBD2. CDR3 length equals 18 residues. Germline CDR1 LNHDA, CDR2 SQIVND (reference sequence). V trimming: 3 bases; J trimming: 5 bases; junction bases outside the gene matches: 15. CDR3 sequence reads: CASSMRAPTSGNGDEQYF. The CDR3 DNA reads TGTGCCAGTAGTATGCGGGCCCCGACTAGCGGGAACGGCGACGAGCAGTACTTC. The entire variable domain, with the rest obtained from reference TRBV19 and TRBJ2-7, is as follows: DGGITQSPKYLFRKEGQNVTLSCEQNLNHDAMYWYRQDPGQGLRLIYYSQIVNDFQKGDIAEGYSVSREKKESFPLTVTSAQKNPTAFYLCASSMRAPTSGNGDEQYFGPGTRLTVT.

This clone was observed once. The chain couples TRBV20-1 to TRBJ2-1; weak D call: TRBD2 (6 bases). Germline V gives CDR1 DFQATT, CDR2 SNEGSKA (reference sequence). This CDR3 contains 11 residues. The ends were cut back, 2 bases at V and 10 bases at J, with 9 bases in the middle. The chain's CDR3 is CSARYAGEQFF. DNA for the CDR3: TGCAGTGCTAGATATGCGGGAGAGCAGTTCTTC.

The chain combines TRBV10-3 with TRBJ2-6, with D possibly being TRBD1 (6 bases). Trimming cost V 9 bases and J 10 bases, with 19 bases left between them. There are 14 residues in the CDR3. In germline, CDR1 is ENHRY, CDR2 SYGVKD. CDR3: CAMQPSQGVNVLTF. CDR3 in DNA: TGTGCCATGCAACCCTCACAGGGAGTAAACGTCCTGACTTTC.

The V and J genes are TRBV27 and TRBJ2-7; 9 bases are a match to TRBD2. The CDR3 runs 15 residues. Unmatched junction bases numbered 2, after V lost 0 bases and J lost 2 bases. Germline V gene lookup returns CDR1 MNHEY and CDR2 SMNVEV (reference sequence). The CDR3 bases are TGTGCCAGCAGTTTATCGCTAGCGGGAACCTACGAGCAGTACTTC. It encodes CASSLSLAGTYEQYF.

The rearrangement uses TRBV7-9 and TRBJ2-5, with D tentatively TRBD2 (6 bases). Per the germline V gene, CDR1 is SEHNR and CDR2 is FQNEAQ (reference sequence). V was trimmed by 1 base and J by 4 bases, leaving 10 bases between them. The CDR3 sequence is 14 residues long. The DNA of the CDR3 is TGTGCCAGCAGCTTAGTGGGGGAGGCAGAGACCCAGTACTTC. Translation: CASSLVGEAETQYF.

The rearrangement joins TRBV14 to TRBJ2-1; 12 positions agree with TRBD2. The CDR3 has 18 amino acids. V trimming: 3 bases; J trimming: 7 bases; junction bases outside the gene matches: 13. Germline assignment: CDR1 SGHDN and CDR2 FVKESK. The CDR3 DNA reads TGTGCCAGCAGCCACCTAGCGGGAGGGAGGGCGGAAAGTAATGAGCAGTTCTTC. Translation: CASSHLAGGRAESNEQFF.

The CDR3 loop reads CASSEAGGSYNEQFF. CDR3 bases: TGTGCCAGCAGTGAAGCGGGAGGCTCCTACAATGAGCAGTTCTTC. V and J are TRBV6-4 and TRBJ2-1; 9 nucleotides agree with TRBD2. V lost 3 bases and J lost 0; bases outside the gene matches: 0. The CDR3 totals 15 residues. Germline-derived CDR1 and CDR2 are MRHNA and SNTAGT.

V and J are TRBV7-2 and TRBJ2-1, with 7 bases fitting TRBD2. V lost 4 bases to trimming and J lost 4 bases; unmatched junction nucleotides: 4. The CDR3 sequence is 14 residues long. The germline CDR1 and CDR2 sequences are SGHTA and FQGNSA. DNA of the CDR3: TGTGCCAGCAGCTCCCTAGCGGATTACAATGAGCAGTTCTTC. This translates into CASSSLADYNEQFF.

This chain connects TRBV5-1 to TRBJ2-2; 7 nucleotides agree with TRBD2. Losses at the gene ends were 4 bases for V and 5 bases for J; bases not matched to a gene: 8. CDR3 size: 15 residues. In germline, CDR1 is SGHRS, CDR2 YFSETQ. The CDR3 spells CASSRRGDVTGELFF. The CDR3 DNA is TGCGCCAGCAGCAGACGGGGGGACGTTACCGGGGAGCTGTTTTTT.

This clone was seen only once. This sequence joins TRBV5-1 and TRBJ2-7; 9 bases match TRBD1. CDR3 length: 16 amino acids. Germline V gene sequence: CDR1 SGHRS, CDR2 YFSETQ. Germline trimming cut 4 bases from V and 3 bases from J; bases unmatched to any gene: 11. CDR3 coding DNA: TGCGCCAGCAGCCCCCGAGGGGTGGACAGGGGCTACGAGCAGTACTTC. Protein sequence: CASSPRGVDRGYEQYF.

This clone has only one observation. The chain combines TRBV7-9 with TRBJ2-7; D is possibly TRBD2 (6 bases). CDR3 length: 15 residues. Germline values: CDR1 SEHNR, CDR2 FQNEAQ (reference sequence). V shed 3 bases and J shed 4 bases, with 16 bases lying between them. CDR3 nucleotide sequence: TGTGCCAGCAGCTTGGGGGGTTCGGCGGTTTACGAGCAGTACTTC. This gives the protein CASSLGGSAVYEQYF.

V usage is TRBV7-9 and J usage is TRBJ2-7, with D uncertain. The CDR3 consists of 12 residues. V was trimmed by 5 bases and J by 2 bases, leaving 7 bases between them. Germline CDR1 and CDR2: SEHNR and FQNEAQ (reference sequence). The CDR3: CASSQVAYEQYF. In nucleotides, the CDR3 is TGTGCCAGCAGCCAGGTGGCCTACGAGCAGTACTTC.

This clone came up once. This chain's CDR3 is CASSPGGGASETQYF. CDR3 coding DNA: TGTGCCAGCAGCCCCGGTGGGGGCGCATCAGAGACCCAGTACTTC. The chain is built from TRBV6-5 and TRBJ2-5; tentative D call: TRBD1 (6 bases). In germline, CDR1 is MNHEY, CDR2 SVGAGI. The CDR3 contains 15 residues. The germline V and J ends were trimmed by 6 bases and 4 bases, with 18 bases remaining between them.

The chain has TRBV7-3 and TRBJ1-1; D is unclear. The V end was cut by 0 bases, the J end by 3 bases, with 11 bases between. CDR3 length: 15 amino acids. Germline CDR1 SGHTA, CDR2 FQGTGA. As DNA, the CDR3 is TGTGCCAGCAGCTTAACGGCCTCTAGTGACACTGAAGCTTTCTTT. Translation gives CASSLTASSDTEAFF.

This chain connects TRBV28 to TRBJ1-3; D uncertain. The CDR3 sequence is 12 residues long. Germline V gene lookup returns CDR1 MDHEN and CDR2 SYDVKM. The germline V and J ends were trimmed by 8 bases and 6 bases, with 11 bases remaining between them. CDR3 nucleotide sequence: TGTGCCAGCGCACAAATCGCAAACACCATATATTTT. Encoded protein: CASAQIANTIYF. The full variable domain, with the rest looked up from reference TRBV28 and TRBJ1-3, is DVKVTQSSRYLVKRTGEKVFLECVQDMDHENMFWYRQDPGLGLRLIYFSYDVKMKEKGDIPEGYSVSREKKERFSLILESASTNQTSMYLCASAQIANTIYFGEGSWLTVV.